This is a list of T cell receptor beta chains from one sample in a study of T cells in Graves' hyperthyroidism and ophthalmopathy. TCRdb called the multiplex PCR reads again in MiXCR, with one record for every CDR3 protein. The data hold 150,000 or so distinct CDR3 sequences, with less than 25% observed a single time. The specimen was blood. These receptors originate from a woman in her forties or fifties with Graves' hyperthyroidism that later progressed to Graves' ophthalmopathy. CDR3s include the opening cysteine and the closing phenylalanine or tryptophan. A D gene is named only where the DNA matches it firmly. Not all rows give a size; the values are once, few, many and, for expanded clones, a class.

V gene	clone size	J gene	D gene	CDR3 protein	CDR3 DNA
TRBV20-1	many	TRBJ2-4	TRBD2	CSARPPGLAKNIQYF	TGCAGTGCTAGACCCCCGGGACTAGCGAAAAACATTCAGTACTTC
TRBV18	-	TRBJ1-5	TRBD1	CASSQDRGNQPQHF	TGTGCCAGCTCACAGGACAGGGGCAATCAGCCCCAGCATTTT
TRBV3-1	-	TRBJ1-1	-	CASSQIASRVTEAFF	TGTGCCAGCAGCCAAATAGCATCAAGGGTGACTGAAGCTTTCTTT
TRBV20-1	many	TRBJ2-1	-	CSARAATAVVNEQFF	TGCAGTGCTAGAGCTGCGACAGCGGTTGTCAATGAGCAGTTCTTC
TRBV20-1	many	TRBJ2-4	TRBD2	CSAPTSGNLAKNIQYF	TGCAGTGCACCGACTAGCGGGAACCTAGCCAAAAACATTCAGTACTTC
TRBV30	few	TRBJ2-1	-	CAWSGEGGAENEQFF	TGTGCCTGGAGCGGGGAGGGGGGAGCGGAGAATGAGCAGTTCTTC
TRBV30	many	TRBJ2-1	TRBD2	CAWSAVAGYNEQFF	TGTGCCTGGAGTGCCGTAGCGGGGTACAATGAGCAGTTCTTC
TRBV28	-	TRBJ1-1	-	CASNFGGRNTEAFF	TGTGCCAGCAACTTCGGGGGGAGGAACACTGAAGCTTTCTTT
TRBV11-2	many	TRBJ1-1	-	CASSPGGKGWTEAFF	TGTGCCAGCAGCCCGGGGGGGAAGGGGTGGACTGAAGCTTTCTTT
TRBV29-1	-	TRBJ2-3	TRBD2	CSAAGGERDTQYF	TGCAGCGCGGCCGGGGGGGAGAGAGATACGCAGTATTTT
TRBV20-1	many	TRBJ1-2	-	CSAPRLDSNGYTF	TGCAGTGCGCCCCGGTTAGATTCGAATGGCTACACCTTC
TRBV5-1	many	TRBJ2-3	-	CASSESGDYADTQYF	TGCGCCAGCAGCGAATCAGGAGATTATGCAGATACGCAGTATTTT
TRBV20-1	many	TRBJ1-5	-	CSARDNNQPQHF	TGCAGTGCTAGGGACAACAATCAGCCCCAGCATTTT
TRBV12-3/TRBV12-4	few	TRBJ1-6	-	CASSFHSFNSPLHF	TGTGCCAGCAGTTTTCATAGTTTCAATTCACCCCTCCACTTT
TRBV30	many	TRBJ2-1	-	CAWRPWGNEQFF	TGTGCCTGGAGGCCCTGGGGCAATGAGCAGTTCTTC
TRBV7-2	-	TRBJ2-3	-	CASSLNPGVATDTQYF	TGTGCCAGCAGCTTAAACCCGGGAGTGGCCACAGATACGCAGTATTTT
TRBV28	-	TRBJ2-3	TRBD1	CASSYRDSFTDTQYF	TGTGCCAGCAGTTACCGGGACAGTTTCACAGATACGCAGTATTTT
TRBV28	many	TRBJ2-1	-	CASSLVVHEQFF	TGTGCCAGCAGTTTAGTGGTGCATGAGCAGTTCTTC
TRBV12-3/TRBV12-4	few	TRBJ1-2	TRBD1	CASRGQGLVDYGYTF	TGTGCCAGCAGGGGACAGGGATTGGTAGACTATGGCTACACCTTC
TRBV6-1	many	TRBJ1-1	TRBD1	CASRRTGLNTEAFF	TGTGCCAGCAGGAGGACAGGGCTGAACACTGAAGCTTTCTTT
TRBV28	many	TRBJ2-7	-	CASSESRGRAFTYEQYF	TGTGCCAGCAGCGAGTCCCGAGGCAGGGCCTTCACCTACGAGCAGTACTTC
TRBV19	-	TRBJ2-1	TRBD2	CASSITSGKYNEQFF	TGTGCCAGTAGTATTACTAGCGGGAAGTACAATGAGCAGTTCTTC
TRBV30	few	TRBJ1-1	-	CAWRGNRVGTEAFF	TGTGCCTGGAGAGGGAACAGGGTAGGCACTGAAGCTTTCTTT
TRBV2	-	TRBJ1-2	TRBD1	CASSEGQGGLSYGYTF	TGTGCCAGCAGTGAAGGGCAGGGGGGCTTATCCTATGGCTACACCTTC
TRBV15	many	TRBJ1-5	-	CATSRVAGAGQPQHF	TGTGCCACCAGCAGAGTAGCGGGGGCTGGCCAGCCCCAGCATTTT
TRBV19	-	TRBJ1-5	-	CASSIRITLGQPQHF	TGTGCCAGTAGTATTAGGATCACGTTGGGTCAGCCCCAGCATTTT
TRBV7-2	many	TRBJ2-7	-	CASSFPGLTYEQYF	TGTGCCAGCAGCTTTCCGGGACTGACTTATGAGCAGTACTTC
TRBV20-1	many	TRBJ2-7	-	CSARGERASSYEQYF	TGCAGTGCTAGAGGGGAGCGGGCCAGCTCCTACGAGCAGTACTTC
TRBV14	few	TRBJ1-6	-	CASSQARAFLHF	TGTGCCAGCAGCCAAGCACGCGCGTTCCTCCACTTT
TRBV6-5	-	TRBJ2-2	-	CASSYSPRANTGELFF	TGTGCCAGCAGTTACTCGCCCAGGGCGAACACCGGGGAGCTGTTTTTT
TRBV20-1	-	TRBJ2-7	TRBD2	CSARDLKTSKPYEQYF	TGCAGTGCTAGAGATCTTAAGACTAGCAAACCCTACGAGCAGTACTTC
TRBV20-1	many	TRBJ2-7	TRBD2	CSASGRGVYEQYF	TGCAGTGCTAGCGGGAGGGGGGTCTACGAGCAGTACTTC
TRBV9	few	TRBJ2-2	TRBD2	CASRGGGNTGELFF	TGTGCCAGCAGGGGCGGGGGGAACACCGGGGAGCTGTTTTTT
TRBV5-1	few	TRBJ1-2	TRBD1	CASSSRQGGPGYTF	TGCGCCAGCAGCTCCCGACAGGGTGGGCCTGGCTACACCTTC
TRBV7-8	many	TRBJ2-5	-	CASSLPEGETQYF	TGTGCCAGCAGCTTACCGGAGGGGGAGACCCAGTACTTC
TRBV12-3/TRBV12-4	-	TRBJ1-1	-	CASSFAAEAFF	TGTGCCAGCAGTTTTGCTGCTGAAGCTTTCTTT
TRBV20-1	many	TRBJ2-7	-	CSARVASEQYF	TGCAGTGCTAGAGTTGCGTCCGAGCAGTACTTC
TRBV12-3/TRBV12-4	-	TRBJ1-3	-	CASSFGRRGSGSGNTIYF	TGTGCCAGCAGTTTCGGTAGGCGCGGAAGTGGCTCTGGAAACACCATATATTTT
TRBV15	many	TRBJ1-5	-	CATSRDYPGRTGEQPQHF	TGTGCCACCAGCAGAGATTATCCAGGGCGGACGGGCGAACAGCCCCAGCATTTT
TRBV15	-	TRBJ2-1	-	CATSRDQGARVGNEQFF	TGTGCCACCAGCAGAGACCAAGGGGCTAGAGTGGGCAATGAGCAGTTCTTC
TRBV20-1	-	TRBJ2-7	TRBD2	CSARDLSGGPYEQYF	TGCAGTGCTAGAGATCTCAGCGGGGGGCCCTACGAGCAGTACTTC
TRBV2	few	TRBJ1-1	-	CASSDIRDTEAFF	TGTGCCAGCAGTGATATTCGGGACACTGAAGCTTTCTTT